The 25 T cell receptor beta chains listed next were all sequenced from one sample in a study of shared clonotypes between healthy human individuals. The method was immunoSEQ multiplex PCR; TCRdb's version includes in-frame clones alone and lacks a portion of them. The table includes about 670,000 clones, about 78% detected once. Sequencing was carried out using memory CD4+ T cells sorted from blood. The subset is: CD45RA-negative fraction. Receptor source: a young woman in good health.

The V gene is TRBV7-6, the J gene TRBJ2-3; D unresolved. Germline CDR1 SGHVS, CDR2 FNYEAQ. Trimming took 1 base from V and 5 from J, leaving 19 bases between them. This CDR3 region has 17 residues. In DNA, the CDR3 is TGTGCCAGCAGCTTAGATCGGCAGGTTGTAAGGAGAGATACGCAGTATTTT. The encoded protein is CASSLDRQVVRRDTQYF.

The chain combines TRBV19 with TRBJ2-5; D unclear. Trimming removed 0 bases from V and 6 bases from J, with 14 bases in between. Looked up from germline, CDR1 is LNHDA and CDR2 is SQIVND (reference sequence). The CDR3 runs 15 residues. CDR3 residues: CASSIDGQPLQTQYF. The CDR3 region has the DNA TGTGCCAGTAGTATAGACGGGCAGCCCTTGCAGACCCAGTACTTC.

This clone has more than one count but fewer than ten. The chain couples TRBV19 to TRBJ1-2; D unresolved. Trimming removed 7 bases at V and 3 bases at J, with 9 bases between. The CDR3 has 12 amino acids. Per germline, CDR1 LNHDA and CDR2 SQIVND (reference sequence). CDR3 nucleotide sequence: TGTGCCAGTAACAGAAGAGACTATGGCTACACCTTC. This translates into CASNRRDYGYTF.

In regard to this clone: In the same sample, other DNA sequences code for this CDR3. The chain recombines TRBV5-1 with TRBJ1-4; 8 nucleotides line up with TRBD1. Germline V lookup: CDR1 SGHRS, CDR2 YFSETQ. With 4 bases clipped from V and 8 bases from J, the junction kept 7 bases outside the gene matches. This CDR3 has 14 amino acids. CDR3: CASSQGQGGEKLFF. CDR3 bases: TGCGCCAGCAGCCAAGGACAGGGTGGGGAAAAACTGTTTTTT.

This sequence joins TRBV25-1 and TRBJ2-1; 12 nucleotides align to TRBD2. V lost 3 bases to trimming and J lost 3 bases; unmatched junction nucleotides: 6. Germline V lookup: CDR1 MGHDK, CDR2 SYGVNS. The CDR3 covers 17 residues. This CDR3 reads CASSDPRTSGNYNEQFF. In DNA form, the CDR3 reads TGTGCCAGCAGTGATCCACGGACTAGCGGGAACTACAATGAGCAGTTCTTC.

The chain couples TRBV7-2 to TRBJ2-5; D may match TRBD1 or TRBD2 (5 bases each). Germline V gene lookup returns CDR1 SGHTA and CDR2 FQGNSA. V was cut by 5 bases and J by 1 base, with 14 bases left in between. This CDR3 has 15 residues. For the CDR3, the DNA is TGTGCCAGCAGCCTTCGACAGACTATCCAAGAGACCCAGTACTTC. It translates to CASSLRQTIQETQYF.

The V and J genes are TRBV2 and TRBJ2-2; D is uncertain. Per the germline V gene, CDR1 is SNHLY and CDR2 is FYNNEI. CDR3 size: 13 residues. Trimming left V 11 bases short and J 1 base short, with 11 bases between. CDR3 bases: TGTGCCGGCCGGGTGCAGAACACCGGGGAGCTGTTTTTT. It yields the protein CAGRVQNTGELFF.

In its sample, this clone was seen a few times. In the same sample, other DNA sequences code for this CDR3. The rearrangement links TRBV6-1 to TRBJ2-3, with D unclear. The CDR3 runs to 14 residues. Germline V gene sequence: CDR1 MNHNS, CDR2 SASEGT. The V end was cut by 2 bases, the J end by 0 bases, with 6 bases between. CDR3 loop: CASSERSSTDTQYF. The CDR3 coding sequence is TGTGCCAGCAGTGAAAGGTCTAGCACAGATACGCAGTATTTT.

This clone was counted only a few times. The CDR3 DNA sequence: TGTGCCAGCAACGGACAGGGACGTTTGTACGAGCAGTACTTC. This translates into CASNGQGRLYEQYF. V is TRBV2 and J is TRBJ2-7, with 8 bases lining up with TRBD1. The CDR3 totals 14 residues. Germline V CDR1 and CDR2: SNHLY, FYNNEI. The J segment lost 4 bases and the V segment lost 7 bases, leaving 9 bases of the junction unmatched.

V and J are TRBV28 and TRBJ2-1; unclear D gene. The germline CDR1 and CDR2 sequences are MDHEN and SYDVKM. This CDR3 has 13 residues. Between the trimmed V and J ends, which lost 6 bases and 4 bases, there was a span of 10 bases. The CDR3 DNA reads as TGTGCCAGCAGCCTCGACGGGTACAATGAGCAGTTCTTC. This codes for CASSLDGYNEQFF.

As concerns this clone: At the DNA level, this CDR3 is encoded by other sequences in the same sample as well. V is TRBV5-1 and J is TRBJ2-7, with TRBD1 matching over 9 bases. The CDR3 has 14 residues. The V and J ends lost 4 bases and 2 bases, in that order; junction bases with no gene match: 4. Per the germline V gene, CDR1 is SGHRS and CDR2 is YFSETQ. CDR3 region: CASSSGQGTYEQYF. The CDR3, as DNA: TGCGCCAGCAGCAGTGGACAGGGGACCTACGAGCAGTACTTC.

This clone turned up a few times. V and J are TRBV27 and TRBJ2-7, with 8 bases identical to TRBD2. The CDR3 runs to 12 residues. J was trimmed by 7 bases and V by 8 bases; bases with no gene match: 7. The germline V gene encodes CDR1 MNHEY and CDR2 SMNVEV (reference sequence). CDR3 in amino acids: CASRALAGEQYF. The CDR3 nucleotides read TGTGCCAGCCGTGCCCTAGCGGGTGAGCAGTACTTC.

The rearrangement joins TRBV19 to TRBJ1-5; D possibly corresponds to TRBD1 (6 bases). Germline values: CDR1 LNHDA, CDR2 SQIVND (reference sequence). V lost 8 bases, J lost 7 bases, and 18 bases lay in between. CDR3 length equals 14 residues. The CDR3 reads CASLKGGVGQPQHF. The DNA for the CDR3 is TGTGCCAGTCTAAAAGGGGGGGTAGGGCAGCCCCAGCATTTT.

The CDR3: CASSSKDRVNTEAFF. The DNA of the CDR3 is TGTGCCAGCAGCTCCAAGGACAGGGTCAACACTGAAGCTTTCTTT. The rearrangement uses TRBV5-4 and TRBJ1-1; TRBD1 matches 8 bases. CDR1 is SGHNT, CDR2 YYREEE, per germline (reference sequence). CDR3 size: 15 residues. The V and J ends lost 3 bases and 2 bases, in that order; junction bases with no gene match: 6.

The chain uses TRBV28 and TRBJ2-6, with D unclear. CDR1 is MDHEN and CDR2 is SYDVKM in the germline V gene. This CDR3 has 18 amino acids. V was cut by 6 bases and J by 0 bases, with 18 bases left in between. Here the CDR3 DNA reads TGTGCCAGCAGCCGAGACCCACCGAGTCACTCTGGGGCCAACGTCCTGACTTTC. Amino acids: CASSRDPPSHSGANVLTF.

The CDR3 region has the DNA TGTGCCAGCAGTTTTTTGATGGGAGGGGTTGGCCGGTTTTCGGACACTGAAGCTTTCTTT. This codes for CASSFLMGGVGRFSDTEAFF. This chain connects TRBV28 to TRBJ1-1; D is possibly TRBD1 (5 bases). In germline, CDR1 is MDHEN, CDR2 SYDVKM. The ends were cut back, 3 bases at V and 3 bases at J, with 29 bases in the middle. The CDR3 consists of 20 residues.

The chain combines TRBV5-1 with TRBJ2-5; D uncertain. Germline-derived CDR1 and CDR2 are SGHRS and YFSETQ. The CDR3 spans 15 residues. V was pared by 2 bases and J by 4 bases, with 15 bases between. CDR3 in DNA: TGCGCCAGCAGCTTCATTGTAGGCTCGCCAGAGACCCAGTACTTC. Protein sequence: CASSFIVGSPETQYF.

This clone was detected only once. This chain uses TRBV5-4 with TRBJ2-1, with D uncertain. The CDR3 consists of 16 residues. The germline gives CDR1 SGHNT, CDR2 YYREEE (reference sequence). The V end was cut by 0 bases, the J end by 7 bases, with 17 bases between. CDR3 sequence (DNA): TGTGCCAGCAGCTTGGAACACCCTCTCTTGGGGAATGAGCAGTTCTTC. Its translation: CASSLEHPLLGNEQFF.

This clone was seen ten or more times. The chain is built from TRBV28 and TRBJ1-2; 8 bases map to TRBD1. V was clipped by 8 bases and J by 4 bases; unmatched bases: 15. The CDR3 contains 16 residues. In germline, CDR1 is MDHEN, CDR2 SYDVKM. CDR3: CASYPPQGARGYGYTF. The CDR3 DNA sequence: TGTGCCAGCTATCCACCCCAGGGGGCTCGGGGCTATGGCTACACCTTC.

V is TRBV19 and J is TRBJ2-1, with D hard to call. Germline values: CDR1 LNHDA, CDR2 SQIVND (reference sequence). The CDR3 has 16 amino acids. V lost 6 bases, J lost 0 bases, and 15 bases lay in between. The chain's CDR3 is CASSRATASSYNEQFF. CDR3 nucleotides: TGTGCCAGTAGCCGGGCGACCGCCAGCTCCTACAATGAGCAGTTCTTC.

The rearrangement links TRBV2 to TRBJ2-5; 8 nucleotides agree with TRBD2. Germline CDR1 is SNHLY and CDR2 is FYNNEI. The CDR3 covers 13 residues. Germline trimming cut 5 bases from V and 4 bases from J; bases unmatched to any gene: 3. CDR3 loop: CASSYLAGETQYF. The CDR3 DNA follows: TGTGCCAGCAGTTACCTAGCGGGAGAGACCCAGTACTTC. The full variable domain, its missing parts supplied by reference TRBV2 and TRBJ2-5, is EPEVTQTPSHQVTQMGQEVILRCVPISNHLYFYWYRQILGQKVEFLVSFYNNEISEKSEIFDDQFSVERPDGSNFTLKIRSTKLEDSAMYFCASSYLAGETQYFGPGTRLLVL.

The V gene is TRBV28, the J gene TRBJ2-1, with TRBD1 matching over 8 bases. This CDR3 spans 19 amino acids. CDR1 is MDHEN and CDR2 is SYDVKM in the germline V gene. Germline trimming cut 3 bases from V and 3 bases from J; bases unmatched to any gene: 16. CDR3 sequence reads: CASSLGETGVEGDYNEQFF. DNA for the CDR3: TGTGCCAGCAGTTTGGGGGAGACAGGGGTAGAAGGGGACTACAATGAGCAGTTCTTC. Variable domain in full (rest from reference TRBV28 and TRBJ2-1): DVKVTQSSRYLVKRTGEKVFLECVQDMDHENMFWYRQDPGLGLRLIYFSYDVKMKEKGDIPEGYSVSREKKERFSLILESASTNQTSMYLCASSLGETGVEGDYNEQFFGPGTRLTVL.

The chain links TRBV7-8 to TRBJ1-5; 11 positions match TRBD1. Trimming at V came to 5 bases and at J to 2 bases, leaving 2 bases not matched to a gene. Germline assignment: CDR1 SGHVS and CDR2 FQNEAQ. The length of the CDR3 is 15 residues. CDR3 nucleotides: TGTGCCAGCAGCCCGGGACAGGGGGGCAATCAGCCCCAGCATTTT. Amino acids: CASSPGQGGNQPQHF.

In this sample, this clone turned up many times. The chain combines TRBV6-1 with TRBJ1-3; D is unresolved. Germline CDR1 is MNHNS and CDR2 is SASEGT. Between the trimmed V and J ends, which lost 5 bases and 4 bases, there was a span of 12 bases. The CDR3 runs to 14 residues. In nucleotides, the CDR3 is TGTGCCAGCAGTTGGACTGAAAACGGAAACACCATATATTTT. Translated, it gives CASSWTENGNTIYF.

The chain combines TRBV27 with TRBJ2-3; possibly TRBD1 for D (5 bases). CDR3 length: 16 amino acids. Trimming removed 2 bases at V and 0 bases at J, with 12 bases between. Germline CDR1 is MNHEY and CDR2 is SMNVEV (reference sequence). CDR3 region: CASSLGAGPSTDTQYF. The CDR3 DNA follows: TGTGCCAGCAGTTTAGGGGCAGGACCTAGCACAGATACGCAGTATTTT.